This section outlines one TCR beta chain sequence together with its context. What it binds is not known. The V end was cut by 1 base, the J end by 0 bases, with 10 bases between. CDR3 length: 15 amino acids. The V gene's germline CDR1 is MNHNS and CDR2 SASEGT. The data stem from a study of cytomegalovirus exposure and HLA in healthy donors. Notes on the study in general: Later, an analysis showed that TCR beta chains associated with HLA were more clonally expanded than others that were equally common.

PCR was performed using 60 Vbeta and 13 Jbeta primers. Clones were read by immunoSEQ multiplex PCR, and TCRdb kept only the in-frame ones, dropping some. The data contain roughly 150,000 clones, around 73% of them singletons. The clonotype was recovered from a male donor in good health and CMV-seronegative. Sequencing was carried out using PBMCs. This chain joins TRBV6-1 and TRBJ2-7; the D gene is possibly TRBD2 (6 bases). Written as DNA, the CDR3 is TGTGCCAGCAGTGAAGATAGCGGTTCCTCCTACGAGCAGTACTTC. This sequence encodes CASSEDSGSSYEQYF.